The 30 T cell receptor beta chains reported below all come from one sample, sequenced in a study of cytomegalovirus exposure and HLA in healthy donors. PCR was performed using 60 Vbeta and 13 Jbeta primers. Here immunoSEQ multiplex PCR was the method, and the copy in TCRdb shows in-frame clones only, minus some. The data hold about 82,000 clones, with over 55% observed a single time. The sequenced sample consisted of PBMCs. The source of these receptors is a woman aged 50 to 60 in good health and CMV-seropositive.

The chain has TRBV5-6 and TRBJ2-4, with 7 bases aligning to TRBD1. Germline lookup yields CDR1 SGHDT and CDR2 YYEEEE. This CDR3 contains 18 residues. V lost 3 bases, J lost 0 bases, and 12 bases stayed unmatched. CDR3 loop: CASSSDPDRPLAKNIQYF. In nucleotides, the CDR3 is TGTGCCAGCAGCTCTGACCCGGACAGGCCTCTAGCCAAAAACATTCAGTACTTC.

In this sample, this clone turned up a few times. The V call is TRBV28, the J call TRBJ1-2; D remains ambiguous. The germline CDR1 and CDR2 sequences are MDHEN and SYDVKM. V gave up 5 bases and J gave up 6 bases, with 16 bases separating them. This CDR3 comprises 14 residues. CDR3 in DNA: TGTGCCAGCAGTGGGTCGGGATCCTCCCATGGCTACACCTTC. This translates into CASSGSGSSHGYTF.

CDR3 sequence: CASSWDRLAGAGEQYF. CDR3 bases: TGCGCCAGCAGCTGGGACCGACTAGCGGGGGCAGGGGAGCAGTACTTC. The J gene is TRBJ2-7, the V gene TRBV5-1; 12 bases are a match to TRBD2. The germline V gene has CDR1 SGHRS and CDR2 YFSETQ. V lost 3 bases, J lost 7 bases, and 11 bases stayed unmatched. The CDR3 sequence is 16 residues long.

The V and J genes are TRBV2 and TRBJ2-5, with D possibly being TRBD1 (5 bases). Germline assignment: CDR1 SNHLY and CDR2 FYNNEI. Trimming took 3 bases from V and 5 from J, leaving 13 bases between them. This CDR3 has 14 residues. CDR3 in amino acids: CASSEQGSEETQYF. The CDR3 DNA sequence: TGTGCCAGCAGTGAGCAGGGATCGGAGGAGACCCAGTACTTC.

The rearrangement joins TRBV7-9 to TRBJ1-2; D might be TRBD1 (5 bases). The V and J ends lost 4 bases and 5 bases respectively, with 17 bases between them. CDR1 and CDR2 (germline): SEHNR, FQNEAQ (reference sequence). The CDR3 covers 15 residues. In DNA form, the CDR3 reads TGTGCCAGCAGCTCCTTATTGGGGGGGACGTATGGCTACACCTTC. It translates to CASSSLLGGTYGYTF.

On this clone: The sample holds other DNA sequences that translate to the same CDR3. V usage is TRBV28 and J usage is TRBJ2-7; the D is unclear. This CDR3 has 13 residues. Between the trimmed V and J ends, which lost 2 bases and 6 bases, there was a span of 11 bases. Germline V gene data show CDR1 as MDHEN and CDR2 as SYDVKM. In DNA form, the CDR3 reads TGTGCCAGCAGTTTAGTACGGAGTCTCGAGCAGTACTTC. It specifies CASSLVRSLEQYF.

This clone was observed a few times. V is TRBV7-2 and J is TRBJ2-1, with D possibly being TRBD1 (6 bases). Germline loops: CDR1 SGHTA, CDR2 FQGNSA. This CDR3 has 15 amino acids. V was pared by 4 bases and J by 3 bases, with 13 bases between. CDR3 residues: CASSYRTVGYNEQFF. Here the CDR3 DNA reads TGTGCCAGCAGCTACAGGACAGTGGGCTACAATGAGCAGTTCTTC.

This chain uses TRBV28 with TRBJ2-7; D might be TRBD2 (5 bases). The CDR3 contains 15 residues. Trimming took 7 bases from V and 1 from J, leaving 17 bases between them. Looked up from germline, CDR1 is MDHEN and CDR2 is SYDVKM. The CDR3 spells CASTIRTGTSYEQYF. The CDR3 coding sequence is TGTGCCAGCACCATCCGGACGGGAACGTCCTACGAGCAGTACTTC.

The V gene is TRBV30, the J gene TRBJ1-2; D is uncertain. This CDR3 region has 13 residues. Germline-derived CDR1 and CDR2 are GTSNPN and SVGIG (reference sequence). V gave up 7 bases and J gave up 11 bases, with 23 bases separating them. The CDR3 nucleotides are TGTGCCTCCGCCCCATGGCCCAGGCCGGGGTACACCTTC. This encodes CASAPWPRPGYTF.

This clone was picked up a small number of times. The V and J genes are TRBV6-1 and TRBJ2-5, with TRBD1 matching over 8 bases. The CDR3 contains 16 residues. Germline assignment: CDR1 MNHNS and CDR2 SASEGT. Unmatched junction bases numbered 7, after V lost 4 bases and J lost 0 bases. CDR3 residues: CASSVDRGIYQETQYF. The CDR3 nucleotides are TGTGCCAGCAGTGTAGACAGGGGCATTTACCAAGAGACCCAGTACTTC.

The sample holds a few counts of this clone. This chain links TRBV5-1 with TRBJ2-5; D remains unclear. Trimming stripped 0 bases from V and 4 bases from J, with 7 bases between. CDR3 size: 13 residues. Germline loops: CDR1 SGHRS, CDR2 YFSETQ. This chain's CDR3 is CASSLDSRETQYF. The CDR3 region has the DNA TGCGCCAGCAGCTTGGACAGCCGAGAGACCCAGTACTTC.

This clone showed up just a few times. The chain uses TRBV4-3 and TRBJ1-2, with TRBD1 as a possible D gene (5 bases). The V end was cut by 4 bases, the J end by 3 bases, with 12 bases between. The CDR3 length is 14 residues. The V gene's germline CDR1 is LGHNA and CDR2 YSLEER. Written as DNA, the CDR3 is TGCGCCAGCAGCCTCGCTGGGACTCACTATGGCTACACCTTC. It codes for CASSLAGTHYGYTF.

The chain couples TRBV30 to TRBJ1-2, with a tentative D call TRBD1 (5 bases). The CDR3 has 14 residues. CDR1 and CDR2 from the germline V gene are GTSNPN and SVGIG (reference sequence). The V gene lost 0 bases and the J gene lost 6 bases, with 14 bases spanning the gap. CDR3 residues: CAWSVRGEVDGYTF. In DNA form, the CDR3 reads TGTGCCTGGAGTGTTAGAGGGGAGGTCGATGGCTACACCTTC.

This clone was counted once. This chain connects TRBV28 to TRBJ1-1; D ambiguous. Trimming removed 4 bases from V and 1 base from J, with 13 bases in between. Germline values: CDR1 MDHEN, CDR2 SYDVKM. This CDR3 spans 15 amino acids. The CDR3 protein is CASSSAAGQNTEAFF. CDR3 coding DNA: TGTGCCAGCAGTTCCGCCGCGGGCCAGAACACTGAAGCTTTCTTT.

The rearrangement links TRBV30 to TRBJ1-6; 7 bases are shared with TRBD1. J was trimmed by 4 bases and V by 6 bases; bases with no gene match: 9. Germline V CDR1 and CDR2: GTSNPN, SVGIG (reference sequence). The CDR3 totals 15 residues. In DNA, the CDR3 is TGTGCCTGCAGAGGGACAGCGAATTATAATTCACCCCTCCACTTT. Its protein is CACRGTANYNSPLHF.

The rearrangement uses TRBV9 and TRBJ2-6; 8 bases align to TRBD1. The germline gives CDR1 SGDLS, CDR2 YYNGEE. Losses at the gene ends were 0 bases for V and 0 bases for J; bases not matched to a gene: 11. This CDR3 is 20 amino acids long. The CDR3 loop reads CASSVEDRVLLDSGANVLTF. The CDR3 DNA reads TGTGCCAGCAGCGTAGAGGACAGGGTTTTGCTAGACTCTGGGGCCAACGTCCTGACTTTC.

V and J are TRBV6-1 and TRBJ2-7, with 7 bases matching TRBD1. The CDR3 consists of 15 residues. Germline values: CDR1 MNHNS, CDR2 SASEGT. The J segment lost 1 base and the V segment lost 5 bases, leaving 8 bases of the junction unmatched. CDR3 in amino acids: CASSPQTGPSYEQYF. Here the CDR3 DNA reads TGTGCCAGCAGTCCCCAGACAGGGCCTTCCTACGAGCAGTACTTC.

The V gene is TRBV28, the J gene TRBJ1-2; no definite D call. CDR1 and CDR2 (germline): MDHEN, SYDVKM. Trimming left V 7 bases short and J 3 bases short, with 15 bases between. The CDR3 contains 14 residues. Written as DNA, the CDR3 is TGTGCCAGCAACCAAGGAGACTACTACTATGGCTACACCTTC. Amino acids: CASNQGDYYYGYTF.

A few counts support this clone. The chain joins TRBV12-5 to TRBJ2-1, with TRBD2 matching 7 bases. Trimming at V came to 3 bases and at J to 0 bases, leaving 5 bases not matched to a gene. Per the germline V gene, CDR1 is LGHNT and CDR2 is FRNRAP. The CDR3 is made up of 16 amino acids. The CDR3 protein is CASGFSGGGSYNEQFF. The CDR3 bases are TGTGCTAGTGGTTTTTCTGGGGGGGGCTCCTACAATGAGCAGTTCTTC.

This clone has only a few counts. In DNA, the CDR3 is TGTGCCAGTAGCAAACAGGGGGGCACCTACGAGCAGTACTTC. This sequence encodes CASSKQGGTYEQYF. The J gene is TRBJ2-5, the V gene TRBV19; 8 bases are shared with TRBD1. The J call is uncertain, as TRBJ2-7 better fits the DNA end. Germline lookup yields CDR1 LNHDA and CDR2 SQIVND (reference sequence). The CDR3 sequence is 14 residues long.

Here the CDR3 DNA reads TGTGCCAGCAGCGTAGTAGGGGCAGGGAATGAGCAGTTCTTC. Its translation is CASSVVGAGNEQFF. The chain is built from TRBV9 and TRBJ2-1; TRBD1 might be the D (5 bases). CDR1 and CDR2 (germline): SGDLS, YYNGEE. The CDR3 extends over 14 amino acids. Trimming took 0 bases from V and 7 from J, leaving 11 bases between them.

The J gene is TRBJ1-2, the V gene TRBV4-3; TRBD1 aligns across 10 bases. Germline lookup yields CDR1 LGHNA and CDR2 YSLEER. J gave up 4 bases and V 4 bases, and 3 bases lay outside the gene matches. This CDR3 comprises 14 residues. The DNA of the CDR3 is TGCGCCAGCAGCCCCCGGGACAGGGGCTATGGCTACACCTTC. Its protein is CASSPRDRGYGYTF.

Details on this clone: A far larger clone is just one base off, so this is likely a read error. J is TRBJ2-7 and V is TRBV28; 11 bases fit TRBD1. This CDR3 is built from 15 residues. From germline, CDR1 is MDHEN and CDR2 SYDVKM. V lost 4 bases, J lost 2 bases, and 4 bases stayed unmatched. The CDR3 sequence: CASSSPGQGAYEQYF. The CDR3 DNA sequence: TGTGCCAGCAGTTCCCCGGGACAGGGGGCCTACGAGCAGTACTTC.

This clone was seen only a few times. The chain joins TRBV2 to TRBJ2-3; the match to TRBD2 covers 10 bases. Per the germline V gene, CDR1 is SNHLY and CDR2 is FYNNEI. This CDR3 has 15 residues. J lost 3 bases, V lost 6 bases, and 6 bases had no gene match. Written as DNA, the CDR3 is TGTGCCAGCAGGGCCGCTAGCGGGGGTACAGATACGCAGTATTTT. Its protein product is CASRAASGGTDTQYF.

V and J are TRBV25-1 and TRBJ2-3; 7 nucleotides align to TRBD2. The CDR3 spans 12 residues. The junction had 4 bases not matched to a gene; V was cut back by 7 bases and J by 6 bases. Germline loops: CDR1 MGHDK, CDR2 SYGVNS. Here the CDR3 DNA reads TGTGCCAGCAATGGGGGGGGTGATACGCAGTATTTT. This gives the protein CASNGGGDTQYF.

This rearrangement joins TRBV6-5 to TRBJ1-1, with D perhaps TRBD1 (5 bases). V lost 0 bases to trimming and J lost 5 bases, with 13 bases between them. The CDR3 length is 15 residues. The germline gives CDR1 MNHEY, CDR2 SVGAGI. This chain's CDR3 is CASSYSRTTITEAFF. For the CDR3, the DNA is TGTGCCAGCAGTTACTCCAGGACAACGATAACTGAAGCTTTCTTT.

The CDR3 DNA reads as TGTGCCAGCAGCGTCCCGCGGCTAGCGGGGGATGGTCGCTTACGGGAGACCCAGTACTTC. Its protein product is CASSVPRLAGDGRLRETQYF. The chain uses TRBV9 and TRBJ2-5, with 10 nucleotides matching TRBD2. Trimming cost V 2 bases and J 5 bases; bases outside gene matches: 21. This CDR3 has 20 amino acids. CDR1 is SGDLS, CDR2 YYNGEE, per germline.

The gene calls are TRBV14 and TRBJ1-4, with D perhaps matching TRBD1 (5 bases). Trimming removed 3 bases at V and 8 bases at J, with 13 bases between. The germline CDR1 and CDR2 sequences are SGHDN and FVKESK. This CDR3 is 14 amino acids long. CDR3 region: CASSHAGWREKLFF. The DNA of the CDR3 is TGTGCCAGCAGCCACGCAGGGTGGCGGGAAAAACTGTTTTTT.

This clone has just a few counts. DNA of the CDR3: TGTGCCAGCAGCTTATGGGCGGGGGGGCGTAATGAGCAGTTCTTC. Protein: CASSLWAGGRNEQFF. The rearrangement joins TRBV7-3 to TRBJ2-1; 9 bases fit TRBD2. Germline V gives CDR1 SGHTA, CDR2 FQGTGA. V trimming: 2 bases; J trimming: 7 bases; junction bases outside the gene matches: 6. The CDR3 has 15 amino acids.

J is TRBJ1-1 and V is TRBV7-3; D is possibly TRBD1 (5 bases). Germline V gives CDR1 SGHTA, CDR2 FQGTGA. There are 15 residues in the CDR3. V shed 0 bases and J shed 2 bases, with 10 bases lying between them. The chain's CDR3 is CASSLTGALNTEAFF. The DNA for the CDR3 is TGTGCCAGCAGCTTAACAGGGGCCCTTAACACTGAAGCTTTCTTT.